The 22 T cell receptor beta chains presented below share a single source sample, sequenced in a study of cytomegalovirus exposure and HLA in healthy donors. Both 60 Vbeta primers and 13 Jbeta primers went into the PCR. Profiled with immunoSEQ multiplex PCR; TCRdb holds only in-frame clones, not every one. The sample includes about 130,000 clones, about 74% of them seen just once. Specimen: PBMCs. The receptors shown here come from a man aged 35-49 years in good health and CMV-seropositive.

The chain links TRBV25-1 to TRBJ1-1; 8 bases align to TRBD1. The V gene end was trimmed by 6 bases and the J gene end by 2 bases; junction bases not matched to a gene: 5. The CDR3 has 14 amino acids. Per germline, CDR1 MGHDK and CDR2 SYGVNS. This chain's CDR3 is CASRDRATNTEAFF. In DNA, the CDR3 is TGTGCCAGCAGGGACAGGGCAACAAACACTGAAGCTTTCTTT.

This clone appeared a few times. The CDR3, as DNA: TGTGCCAGCAGCGCTCGAGACAGGGGAGGGGATACGCAGTATTTT. Translated, it gives CASSARDRGGDTQYF. The chain joins TRBV9 to TRBJ2-3, with a possible D match to TRBD1 (8 bases). CDR1 and CDR2 from the germline V gene are SGDLS and YYNGEE. The CDR3 covers 15 residues. Trimming left V 3 bases short and J 6 bases short, with 17 bases between.

This chain links TRBV27 with TRBJ2-7; TRBD2 agrees at 9 bases. The CDR3 length is 21 residues. The V segment lost 3 bases and the J segment 0 bases; nucleotides outside the gene matches: 21. CDR1 and CDR2 from the germline V gene are MNHEY and SMNVEV (reference sequence). The CDR3 loop reads CASSFVLGGLAGQKLSYEQYF. The CDR3 DNA sequence: TGTGCCAGCAGTTTTGTATTGGGGGGGCTAGCGGGGCAAAAACTCTCCTACGAGCAGTACTTC.

The J gene is TRBJ2-1, the V gene TRBV5-1, with D possibly matching TRBD1 (6 bases). Trimming pared 4 bases from V and 0 bases from J, leaving 11 bases between. Germline CDR1 and CDR2: SGHRS and YFSETQ. CDR3 length: 15 residues. The CDR3 DNA sequence: TGCGCCAGCAGCGTGGGGGCCCGCTCCTACAATGAGCAGTTCTTC. Its translation is CASSVGARSYNEQFF.

This chain connects TRBV6-1 to TRBJ1-1; 7 bases agree with TRBD1. V trimming: 5 bases; J trimming: 0 bases; junction bases outside the gene matches: 3. This CDR3 is built from 14 residues. Germline V gene data show CDR1 as MNHNS and CDR2 as SASEGT. This CDR3 is CASSWDSLNTEAFF. The CDR3 DNA is TGTGCCAGCAGTTGGGACAGCTTGAACACTGAAGCTTTCTTT.

The chain carries TRBV5-1 and TRBJ2-1, with D perhaps matching TRBD1 (5 bases). The CDR3 consists of 15 residues. V was shortened by 4 bases and J by 7 bases, with 18 bases between the two germline ends. CDR1 is SGHRS, CDR2 YFSETQ, per germline. This chain's CDR3 is CASSRAGQSVNEQFF. Written as DNA, the CDR3 is TGCGCCAGCAGCCGTGCAGGGCAGTCTGTGAATGAGCAGTTCTTC.

V gene TRBV19 combines with J gene TRBJ2-5, with 11 bases aligning to TRBD2. The CDR3 is made up of 14 amino acids. The ends lost 6 bases at V and 3 bases at J; junction bases unmatched: 3. From germline, CDR1 is LNHDA and CDR2 SQIVND (reference sequence). In DNA, the CDR3 is TGTGCCAGTAGGCCGACTAGCGGGAAAGAGACCCAGTACTTC. It yields the protein CASRPTSGKETQYF. Supplemented by reference TRBV19 and TRBJ2-5, the full variable domain reads DGGITQSPKYLFRKEGQNVTLSCEQNLNHDAMYWYRQDPGQGLRLIYYSQIVNDFQKGDIAEGYSVSREKKESFPLTVTSAQKNPTAFYLCASRPTSGKETQYFGPGTRLLVL.

This chain joins TRBV29-1 and TRBJ2-5; 8 bases line up with TRBD1. The CDR3 runs 15 residues. CDR1 is SQVTM, CDR2 ANQGSEA, per germline. J was trimmed by 5 bases and V by 1 base; bases with no gene match: 9. In DNA form, the CDR3 reads TGCAGCGTTGAAGCCCCAGGGGGCGCGAGGGAGACCCAGTACTTC. As protein: CSVEAPGGARETQYF.

The chain employs TRBV6-5 and TRBJ1-2; no firm D call. The CDR3 consists of 14 residues. Trimming stripped 6 bases from V and 4 bases from J, with 15 bases between. The germline V gene has CDR1 MNHEY and CDR2 SVGAGI. The CDR3, as DNA: TGTGCCAGCAGCCTCAGTGAATCCTTCTATGGCTACACCTTC. Protein sequence: CASSLSESFYGYTF.

This rearrangement joins TRBV7-9 to TRBJ2-3; no firm D call. Germline CDR1 and CDR2: SEHNR and FQNEAQ (reference sequence). V was clipped by 1 base and J by 4 bases, with 6 bases between them. CDR3 length: 13 amino acids. In nucleotides, the CDR3 is TGTGCCAGCAGCTTAGGGTCAGCAGATACGCAGTATTTT. Translation gives CASSLGSADTQYF.

The chain combines TRBV28 with TRBJ2-1; TRBD2 might be the D (5 bases). The CDR3 is made up of 14 amino acids. Germline loops: CDR1 MDHEN, CDR2 SYDVKM. V shed 3 bases and J shed 13 bases, with 19 bases lying between them. CDR3 coding DNA: TGTGCCAGCAGTTTGGAGGCTAGATGGTGGTCACAGTTCTTC. It specifies CASSLEARWWSQFF. Full variable domain (missing parts from reference TRBV28 and TRBJ2-1): DVKVTQSSRYLVKRTGEKVFLECVQDMDHENMFWYRQDPGLGLRLIYFSYDVKMKEKGDIPEGYSVSREKKERFSLILESASTNQTSMYLCASSLEARWWSQFFGPGTRLTVL.

The J gene is TRBJ2-5, the V gene TRBV15; perhaps TRBD2 as D (6 bases). V gave up 5 bases and J gave up 3 bases, with 7 bases separating them. Germline CDR1 reads LNHNV; CDR2 reads YYDKDF (reference sequence). The CDR3 consists of 12 residues. The CDR3 sequence: CATSVAEETQYF. CDR3 in DNA: TGTGCCACCAGCGTAGCGGAAGAGACCCAGTACTTC.

The chain combines TRBV9 with TRBJ1-3, with 8 bases lining up with TRBD1. This CDR3 contains 17 residues. Germline V gene lookup returns CDR1 SGDLS and CDR2 YYNGEE. The V gene end was trimmed by 3 bases and the J gene end by 3 bases; junction bases not matched to a gene: 11. CDR3 nucleotide sequence: TGTGCCAGCAGCGCCTACAGGGGGGGGTTAAGTGGAAACACCATATATTTT. It specifies CASSAYRGGLSGNTIYF.

The V gene is TRBV27, the J gene TRBJ2-7; D possibly corresponds to TRBD2 (6 bases). Germline V gives CDR1 MNHEY, CDR2 SMNVEV (reference sequence). V lost 4 bases and J 0 bases, leaving 13 bases between the germline ends. There are 15 residues in the CDR3. The CDR3 DNA is TGTGCCAGCAGTTGGAGGGCGACCAGCTCCTACGAGCAGTACTTC. This encodes CASSWRATSSYEQYF.

This clone is a singleton in its sample. The J gene is TRBJ2-7, the V gene TRBV6-5, with 7 bases fitting TRBD1. V dropped 8 bases and J dropped 0; count of bases not matched to a gene: 7. Germline V gene sequence: CDR1 MNHEY, CDR2 SVGAGI. The CDR3 runs to 14 residues. The CDR3 DNA reads TGTGCCAGCTCCGGGACAGCGCTCTCCTACGAGCAGTACTTC. Protein product: CASSGTALSYEQYF.

The V and J genes are TRBV28 and TRBJ1-1, with 7 bases aligning to TRBD1. CDR3 length: 15 residues. Per germline, CDR1 MDHEN and CDR2 SYDVKM. The V segment lost 5 bases and the J segment 1 base; nucleotides outside the gene matches: 7. CDR3 protein: CASSTGALKNTEAFF. In nucleotides, the CDR3 is TGTGCCAGCAGTACAGGGGCCCTAAAGAACACTGAAGCTTTCTTT. Drawing the rest from reference TRBV28 and TRBJ1-1, the complete variable domain is DVKVTQSSRYLVKRTGEKVFLECVQDMDHENMFWYRQDPGLGLRLIYFSYDVKMKEKGDIPEGYSVSREKKERFSLILESASTNQTSMYLCASSTGALKNTEAFFGQGTRLTVV.

The V and J genes are TRBV10-3 and TRBJ2-7; 8 bases align to TRBD1. CDR3 length: 15 residues. V shed 4 bases, J shed 5 bases, and the junction held 10 bases outside the gene matches. From germline, CDR1 is ENHRY and CDR2 SYGVKD. CDR3 nucleotide sequence: TGTGCCATCAGTGCGCCAGTGGACAGGGACCACGAGCAGTACTTC. As protein: CAISAPVDRDHEQYF.

The V and J genes are TRBV7-9 and TRBJ2-3; 7 positions agree with TRBD1. Trimming took 9 bases from V and 1 from J; bases not matched to a gene: 1. This CDR3 is built from 12 residues. Germline CDR1 reads SEHNR; CDR2 reads FQNEAQ (reference sequence). The CDR3, as DNA: TGTGCCAGTGGGACAGGCACAGATACGCAGTATTTT. Amino acid sequence: CASGTGTDTQYF.

In its sample, this clone was seen a few times. This chain joins TRBV11-2 and TRBJ1-3, with 7 bases identical to TRBD1. Germline lookup yields CDR1 SGHAT and CDR2 FQNNGV. The CDR3 runs to 15 residues. J was trimmed by 4 bases and V by 3 bases; bases with no gene match: 6. The CDR3: CASSFSGGPGNTIYF. The CDR3 region has the DNA TGTGCCAGCAGCTTCTCAGGGGGTCCCGGAAACACCATATATTTT. The full variable domain, completed using reference TRBV11-2 and TRBJ1-3, is EAGVAQSPRYKIIEKRQSVAFWCNPISGHATLYWYQQILGQGPKLLIQFQNNGVVDDSQLPKDRFSAERLKGVDSTLKIQPAKLEDSAVYLCASSFSGGPGNTIYFGEGSWLTVV.

This clone was detected once. The chain couples TRBV11-1 to TRBJ2-1; 9 nucleotides match TRBD1. With 5 bases clipped from V and 8 bases from J, the junction kept 1 base outside the gene matches. Germline V CDR1 and CDR2: SGHAT, FQDESV (reference sequence). The CDR3 totals 12 residues. This CDR3 reads CASSRDRDEQFF. Here the CDR3 DNA reads TGTGCCAGCAGCCGGGACAGGGATGAGCAGTTCTTC.

V gene TRBV27 combines with J gene TRBJ1-1; 8 bases are a match to TRBD1. CDR3 length equals 16 residues. V lost 3 bases to trimming and J lost 0 bases; unmatched junction nucleotides: 6. The germline V gene encodes CDR1 MNHEY and CDR2 SMNVEV (reference sequence). The DNA of the CDR3 is TGTGCCAGCAGTTTCAGGACAGGGATTATGAACACTGAAGCTTTCTTT. Translating it yields CASSFRTGIMNTEAFF.

The chain carries TRBV28 and TRBJ2-1, with no clear D. Germline CDR1 is MDHEN and CDR2 is SYDVKM. CDR3 length equals 13 residues. Trimming stripped 6 bases from V and 6 bases from J, with 12 bases between. CDR3 region: CASSLLRGNEQFF. DNA of the CDR3: TGTGCCAGCAGCCTACTTAGAGGCAATGAGCAGTTCTTC. Supplemented by reference TRBV28 and TRBJ2-1, the full variable domain reads DVKVTQSSRYLVKRTGEKVFLECVQDMDHENMFWYRQDPGLGLRLIYFSYDVKMKEKGDIPEGYSVSREKKERFSLILESASTNQTSMYLCASSLLRGNEQFFGPGTRLTVL.